Presented here are 19 T cell receptor beta chains from one specimen sequenced in a study of breast tumors, draining lymph nodes, adjacent tissues. TCRdb analysed the multiplex PCR reads with MiXCR anew, one entry per CDR3 protein. The data show about 22,000 distinct CDR3 sequences, with around two thirds seen just once and about a fifth held by the top ten. The sequencing sample was made of tumor-adjacent breast tissue. The receptors here all came from a female donor with breast cancer. Some clones in this sample may be carry-over from other donors' samples.

This clonotype was recorded many times. This chain uses TRBV12-3 or TRBV12-4 with TRBJ2-1; 10 bases map to TRBD1. This CDR3 spans 14 amino acids. Losses at the gene ends were 5 bases for V and 7 bases for J; bases not matched to a gene: 5. The CDR3 DNA reads TGTGCCAGCAGTACAGGACAGGGGGGGAATGAGCAGTTCTTC. As protein: CASSTGQGGNEQFF.

This clonotype was detected once. The rearrangement links TRBV2 to TRBJ2-7; D is possibly TRBD1 (6 bases). The CDR3 runs to 14 residues. The germline gives CDR1 SNHLY, CDR2 FYNNEI. Trimming took off 7 bases at V and 2 bases at J, with 15 bases between the two ends. This CDR3 reads CASTLWDTTYEQYF. In DNA, the CDR3 is TGTGCCAGCACCCTTTGGGACACAACCTACGAGCAGTACTTC.

This chain joins TRBV7-9 and TRBJ2-7; no clear D. CDR1 is SEHNR, CDR2 FQNEAQ, per germline (reference sequence). V was pared by 4 bases and J by 6 bases, with 10 bases between. The CDR3 sequence is 12 residues long. CDR3 bases: TGTGCCAGCAGCTCAGCGACCGCCGAGCAGTACTTC. Translation: CASSSATAEQYF.

This clonotype was picked up many times. The genes are TRBV28 and TRBJ1-5, with 8 positions matching TRBD1. The length of the CDR3 is 14 residues. The germline CDR1 and CDR2 sequences are MDHEN and SYDVKM. The J segment lost 5 bases and the V segment lost 5 bases, leaving 5 bases of the junction unmatched. The CDR3 is CASSPDRVDQPQHF. CDR3 coding DNA: TGTGCCAGCAGTCCGGACAGGGTCGATCAGCCCCAGCATTTT.

This clonotype came up many times. This may arise from a read error, as a much more abundant clone is one base away. The chain uses TRBV20-1 and TRBJ1-2, with 9 bases lining up with TRBD1. This CDR3 spans 15 amino acids. With 0 bases clipped from V and 4 bases from J, the junction kept 6 bases outside the gene matches. Germline-derived CDR1 and CDR2 are DFQATT and SNEGSKA (reference sequence). The CDR3 here is CSARDLDRGPYGYTF. The CDR3 nucleotides read TGCAGTGCTAGAGATTTGGACAGGGGCCCCTATGGCTACACCTTC.

The rearrangement joins TRBV11-2 to TRBJ2-3; 8 positions match TRBD2. This CDR3 spans 13 amino acids. Germline CDR1 and CDR2: SGHAT and FQNNGV. Trimming at V came to 6 bases and at J to 9 bases, leaving 8 bases not matched to a gene. CDR3 amino acids: CASRLSASGTQYF. CDR3 DNA: TGTGCCAGCAGACTTAGCGCTAGCGGGACGCAGTATTTT. Using reference TRBV11-2 and TRBJ2-3 for the parts outside the CDR3, the full variable domain is EAGVAQSPRYKIIEKRQSVAFWCNPISGHATLYWYQQILGQGPKLLIQFQNNGVVDDSQLPKDRFSAERLKGVDSTLKIQPAKLEDSAVYLCASRLSASGTQYFGPGTRLTVL.

The chain uses TRBV7-2 and TRBJ1-2, with D possibly TRBD1 on 5 matching bases. Germline V gene lookup returns CDR1 SGHTA and CDR2 FQGNSA. The CDR3 spans 16 residues. V was clipped by 1 base and J by 1 base, with 13 bases between them. This chain's CDR3 is CASSLVPGDLNYGYTF. The CDR3 DNA reads TGTGCCAGCAGCTTAGTACCCGGGGACCTTAACTATGGCTACACCTTC. Combining the CDR3 with reference TRBV7-2 and TRBJ1-2 gives the whole variable domain GAGVSQSPSNKVTEKGKDVELRCDPISGHTALYWYRQSLGQGLEFLIYFQGNSAPDKSGLPSDRFSAERTGGSVSTLTIQRTQQEDSAVYLCASSLVPGDLNYGYTFGSGTRLTVV.

The CDR3 region has the DNA TGTGCCAGCAGCGTAGACAGGGGGTACGAGCAGTACTTC. Translated, it gives CASSVDRGYEQYF. The chain has TRBV9 and TRBJ2-7; 8 bases align to TRBD1. V trimming: 0 bases; J trimming: 4 bases; junction bases outside the gene matches: 0. Germline V gene sequence: CDR1 SGDLS, CDR2 YYNGEE. The CDR3 is made up of 13 amino acids.

This clonotype has more than one count but fewer than ten. The gene calls are TRBV20-1 and TRBJ2-5; no firm D call. The V gene lost 6 bases and the J gene lost 3 bases, with 11 bases spanning the gap. The CDR3 runs to 12 residues. Germline V lookup: CDR1 DFQATT, CDR2 SNEGSKA (reference sequence). This chain's CDR3 is CSALQQEETQYF. CDR3 in DNA: TGCAGTGCGCTGCAGCAAGAAGAGACCCAGTACTTC.

This rearrangement joins TRBV5-1 to TRBJ1-5, with 8 bases that match TRBD1. Trimming cost V 0 bases and J 6 bases; bases outside gene matches: 2. Germline CDR1 SGHRS, CDR2 YFSETQ. This CDR3 has 14 residues. In DNA form, the CDR3 reads TGCGCCAGCAGCTTGGGGACAGGGACTCAGCCCCAGCATTTT. Protein product: CASSLGTGTQPQHF.

This clonotype was picked up many times. The rearrangement uses TRBV20-1 and TRBJ1-1, with D unresolved. The CDR3 sequence is 13 residues long. The germline V gene encodes CDR1 DFQATT and CDR2 SNEGSKA (reference sequence). Trimming removed 1 base from V and 0 bases from J, with 6 bases in between. This CDR3 is CSARGWLNTEAFF. The CDR3 nucleotides read TGCAGTGCTAGAGGGTGGTTGAACACTGAAGCTTTCTTT.

This clonotype was found many times. The chain joins TRBV20-1 to TRBJ2-1, with 10 bases matching TRBD2. CDR1 is DFQATT and CDR2 is SNEGSKA in the germline V gene (reference sequence). Trimming cost V 0 bases and J 3 bases; bases outside gene matches: 2. The CDR3 has 15 residues. The CDR3 DNA reads as TGCAGTGCTAGAGATACTAGCGGGGACTACAATGAGCAGTTCTTC. It codes for CSARDTSGDYNEQFF.

This chain connects TRBV14 to TRBJ2-3; 9 bases fit TRBD2. The germline CDR1 and CDR2 sequences are SGHDN and FVKESK. Losses at the gene ends were 3 bases for V and 3 bases for J; bases not matched to a gene: 10. The CDR3 contains 17 residues. Written as DNA, the CDR3 is TGTGCCAGCAGCCAGGGGGTTAGCGGGAGAGTTACAGATACGCAGTATTTT. This sequence encodes CASSQGVSGRVTDTQYF.

This clonotype is labeled medium-sized. V gene TRBV6-5 combines with J gene TRBJ2-1; 12 bases are shared with TRBD2. V was clipped by 2 bases and J by 10 bases; unmatched bases: 15. Germline assignment: CDR1 MNHEY and CDR2 SVGAGI. The CDR3 sequence is 18 residues long. The CDR3 region is CASSYAAPSGRAEGEQFF. CDR3 in DNA: TGTGCCAGCAGTTACGCCGCCCCTAGCGGGAGGGCCGAGGGGGAGCAGTTCTTC.

The CDR3 DNA is TGTGCCAGCAGCTACGGGGGGGGACTAACCACAGATACGCAGTATTTT. Its protein product is CASSYGGGLTTDTQYF. This chain joins TRBV5-5 and TRBJ2-3; 8 bases line up with TRBD2. The CDR3 has 16 residues. Trimming removed 3 bases from V and 2 bases from J; junction bases left unmatched: 8. CDR1 is SGHKS, CDR2 YYEKEE, per germline (reference sequence).

The chain links TRBV20-1 to TRBJ1-5, with 7 bases identical to TRBD1. Trimming at V came to 5 bases and at J to 4 bases, leaving 17 bases not matched to a gene. This CDR3 comprises 17 residues. Germline lookup yields CDR1 DFQATT and CDR2 SNEGSKA (reference sequence). The DNA of the CDR3 is TGCAGTGCTTACTCCTTGGATCGACAGGGCTCAAATCAGCCCCAGCATTTT. Residues: CSAYSLDRQGSNQPQHF.

The chain carries TRBV4-1 and TRBJ2-7; D unclear. The germline V gene has CDR1 MGHRA and CDR2 YSYEKL. The V end was cut by 1 base, the J end by 0 bases, with 4 bases between. This CDR3 region has 13 residues. CDR3 in amino acids: CASSQGISYEQYF. CDR3 in DNA: TGCGCCAGCAGCCAAGGGATCTCCTACGAGCAGTACTTC.

By its share, this clonotype is medium-sized (0.01 to 0.1%). V and J are TRBV7-2 and TRBJ1-2, with 7 positions matching TRBD1. The CDR3 is made up of 16 amino acids. Germline V lookup: CDR1 SGHTA, CDR2 FQGNSA. V shed 5 bases and J 0 bases; nucleotides not matched to a gene: 9. CDR3: CASSPYRQGANYGYTF. CDR3 in DNA: TGTGCCAGCAGCCCATACAGACAGGGCGCTAACTATGGCTACACCTTC.

V gene TRBV15 combines with J gene TRBJ2-1; TRBD2 matches at 13 bases. After removal of 5 bases from V and 9 bases from J, the junction contained 7 bases not matched to a gene. Germline-derived CDR1 and CDR2 are LNHNV and YYDKDF (reference sequence). The CDR3 loop spans 15 amino acids. CDR3 in amino acids: CATSPGLAGSIEQFF. For the CDR3, the DNA is TGTGCCACCAGCCCGGGACTAGCGGGGAGCATTGAGCAGTTCTTC. Complete variable domain (other parts from reference TRBV15 and TRBJ2-1): DAMVIQNPRYQVTQFGKPVTLSCSQTLNHNVMYWYQQKSSQAPKLLFHYYDKDFNNEADTPDNFQSRRPNTSFCFLDIRSPGLGDTAMYLCATSPGLAGSIEQFFGPGTRLTVL.